This TCR beta chain was sequenced in a study of T cell responses to AZD1222 COVID-19 vaccine (dated by TCRdb to the early 2020s). With respect to the entire study: A total of 233 trial participants underwent TCR sequencing, of whom 207 had received two doses of AZD1222 and 26 had received two doses of the MenACWY control vaccine. Enrollment into the trials was organized by age into subgroups of 18-55, 56-69 and 70-plus years, and those subgroups contained roughly 150, 30 and 60 TCR-sequenced participants, respectively.

Findings and caveats that apply to the study as a whole: Participants were mostly white British, with more females than males. The authors suggested clonal diversity may have been underestimated. The whole spike protein was spanned by vaccine-associated CD4 TCRs, and dominant responses were seen in regions 160-218 and 743-854. Conclusions about previously exposed vaccinees are limited, since just 6 or 7 AZD1222 recipients were seropositive for SARS-CoV-2 at baseline. No day 14 peak-response samples were available, so repertoires were characterized only after the peak T cell response. Reportedly, close to half of the unique spike-specific TCRs recognized epitopes lying outside the regions that are mutated in the B.1.351 and B.1.1.7 variants. After two AZD1222 doses, both the breadth and the depth of spike-specific TCRs were significantly higher than at day 0 and than in MenACWY recipients. In the small 56-69-year group, the increase in depth fell short of significance, most likely because of low power.

The time point label for this specimen denotes: baseline before first vaccination. The sample's treatment or condition label is to be understood as: meningococcal conjugate vaccine given as trial control. Samples from vaccinated people were obtained from the UK trials COV001 and COV002, which included a single-blind randomized controlled phase 2/3 trial of AZD1222 (ChAdOx1 nCoV-19) in healthy adults. For TCRbeta chain sequencing, PBMC samples were collected from trial participants at day 0 and at day 28 after the second dose. The CDR3 regions of human TCRbeta chains were analyzed by immunosequencing. Processing in the source paper ran as follows. Repertoire TCRs were matched against a reference library of SARS-CoV-2-specific TCRs generated with the MIRA antigen-specificity platform. Breadth meant the fraction of unique TCRs that were SARS-CoV-2-associated, whereas depth meant the fraction of total T cells that were SARS-CoV-2-associated. Using the MIRA data, each spike-specific TCR was assigned both to the spike region to which the TCR was reactive and to a CD4 or CD8 class. Log10-transformed breadth and depth values were compared by one-way ANOVA with Sidak's multiple comparisons tests. Imported from immuneACCESS, the table was reduced by TCRdb to in-frame sequences with V and J called. These copies leave out some clones; in studies compared against another copy, an unresolved V gene accounts for under half, and the cause of the remainder is not known. The V and J calls and clone size were taken over from that table, and D and trimming were inferred from the DNA. Here the sample has around 160,000 clones; approximately 78% occur a single time. About 4% of the sample is taken by the ten largest.

Only one count was recorded for this clone. Its target antigen remains unknown. Nothing much larger sits one base from this clone, and base qualities are not available. After removal of 3 bases from V and 1 base from J, the junction retains 3 bases not matched to a gene. The CDR3, cysteine through valine, is 14 amino acids long. Only the CDR3 region is kept as DNA, spanning 42 bases read in frame from base 1. CDR1 and CDR2, looked up from the germline V gene, are SNHLY and FYNNEI. The rearrangement joined TRBV2 to TRBJ2-7; 7 nucleotides in the junction match TRBD1. The sequence came from an adult in good health. The sequences come from peripheral blood, collected on day 0 of MenACWY control vaccination. The CDR3 reads CASSEQGESYEQYV. The sequenced DNA is TGTGCCAGCAGTGAGCAGGGGGAGTCCTACGAGCAGTACGTC.